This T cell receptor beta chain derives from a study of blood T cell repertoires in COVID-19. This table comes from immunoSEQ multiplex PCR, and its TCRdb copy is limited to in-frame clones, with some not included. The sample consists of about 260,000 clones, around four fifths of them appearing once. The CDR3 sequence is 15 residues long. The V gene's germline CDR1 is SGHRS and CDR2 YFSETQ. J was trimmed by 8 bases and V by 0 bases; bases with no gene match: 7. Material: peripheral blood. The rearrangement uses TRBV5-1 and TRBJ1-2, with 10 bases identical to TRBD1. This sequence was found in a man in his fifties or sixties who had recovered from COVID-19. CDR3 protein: CASSLAGQGRLGYTF. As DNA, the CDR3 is TGCGCCAGCAGCTTGGCGGGACAGGGGAGGCTGGGCTACACCTTC.